This T cell receptor (beta chain) was recovered during a study of blood T cell repertoires in COVID-19. The authors' processing: Reference gene primer amplification gave estimated nucleated cell counts. Here immunoSEQ multiplex PCR was the method, and the copy in TCRdb shows in-frame clones only, minus some. That table is the source of V, J and clone size, and D and trimming were worked out from the DNA. Of approximately 210,000 clones listed, roughly 83% were seen once; the top ten hold 2% to 3%. The V and J ends lost 4 bases and 4 bases, in that order; junction bases with no gene match: 9. Germline V lookup: CDR1 SGDLS, CDR2 YYNGEE. The CDR3 is 16 amino acids.

The gene calls are TRBV9 and TRBJ1-2; the match to TRBD1 covers 11 bases. What was sequenced was peripheral blood. The receptor was derived from a woman in her 70s with active or convalescent COVID-19. Here the CDR3 DNA reads TGTGCCAGCAGCTTCGGGACAGGGGGAAGGAGCTATGGCTACACCTTC. Translated, it gives CASSFGTGGRSYGYTF. The full variable domain, in which reference TRBV9 and TRBJ1-2 provide the parts outside the CDR3, is DSGVTQTPKHLITATGQRVTLRCSPRSGDLSVYWYQQSLDQGLQFLIQYYNGEERAKGNILERFSAQQFPDLHSELNLSSLELGDSALYFCASSFGTGGRSYGYTFGSGTRLTVV.